The 24 T cell receptor beta chains below come from one sample, sequenced in a study of beta chain features in type 1 diabetes (dated by TCRdb to between 2018 and 2020). The protocol used for the library was the immunoSEQ multiplex PCR assay. The entire amount of isolated RNA was reverse transcribed using the High Capacity cDNA Reverse Transcription Kit, so the sequenced TCRB transcripts were expressed ones. In its TCRdb copy, this immuneACCESS table keeps in-frame sequences only and misses some clones. Where compared with another copy, unresolved V genes explain less than half of these, and the others have no known cause. The sample includes a few hundred thousand clones, with 14% to 15% observed a single time. The leading ten clones occupy around 0.015% of the sample. Broad study findings and their caveats: Type 1 diabetes patients showed a moderate but significant shortening of TCRB CDR3 length in all four CD4+ subsets.

Their antigens remain unidentified. The sample taken for sequencing was naive CD4+ T cells from blood. The cell subset or site label corresponds to: true naive CD4+ T cells. The source of these receptors is a man younger than 35 with type 1 diabetes.

This clone came up a few times. This chain connects TRBV18 to TRBJ2-5, with 7 bases that match TRBD1. The CDR3 runs 16 residues. CDR1 and CDR2 from the germline V gene are KGHSH and LQKENI. Trimming at V came to 4 bases and at J to 1 base, leaving 9 bases not matched to a gene. The CDR3 loop reads CASSRSPGTAQETQYF. DNA for the CDR3: TGTGCCAGCTCACGCAGTCCCGGGACAGCCCAAGAGACCCAGTACTTC.

Only a few counts were recorded for this clone. This sequence joins TRBV6-1 and TRBJ2-7; D is uncertain. This CDR3 is 12 amino acids long. V lost 4 bases to trimming and J lost 3 bases, with 7 bases between them. Per germline, CDR1 MNHNS and CDR2 SASEGT. CDR3 amino acids: CASSVNNYEQYF. CDR3 DNA sequence: TGTGCCAGCAGTGTTAACAACTACGAGCAGTACTTC.

The rearrangement uses TRBV30 and TRBJ1-2; 7 nucleotides line up with TRBD1. Germline values: CDR1 GTSNPN, CDR2 SVGIG (reference sequence). V lost 5 bases and J lost 1; bases outside the gene matches: 19. The CDR3 contains 18 residues. CDR3 residues: CAWLGLQGDPIFNYGYTF. The CDR3 DNA reads as TGTGCCTGGTTGGGACTTCAGGGGGACCCGATATTTAACTATGGCTACACCTTC.

This clone was counted only a few times. V is TRBV28 and J is TRBJ2-3; TRBD2 aligns across 8 bases. Germline V gene lookup returns CDR1 MDHEN and CDR2 SYDVKM. The CDR3 is made up of 16 amino acids. The V and J ends lost 4 bases and 5 bases, in that order; junction bases with no gene match: 11. Here the CDR3 reads CASSSTAAGGGDTQYF. The CDR3 DNA reads TGTGCCAGCAGTTCTACAGCCGCGGGGGGCGGAGATACGCAGTATTTT.

The chain couples TRBV29-1 to TRBJ2-7; tentative D call: TRBD2 (5 bases). CDR3 length: 14 amino acids. Germline CDR1 is SQVTM and CDR2 is ANQGSEA. Trimming took off 3 bases at V and 3 bases at J, with 15 bases between the two ends. In DNA, the CDR3 is TGCAGCGTTGACGGAATTGACGGGAACTACGAGCAGTACTTC. Residues: CSVDGIDGNYEQYF.

This clone was observed a handful of times. The rearrangement joins TRBV4-2 to TRBJ1-4, with D hard to call. The CDR3 contains 19 residues. With 0 bases removed from V and 0 bases from J, the gap between germline ends came to 17 bases. The germline V gene has CDR1 LGHNA and CDR2 YNFKEQ. This CDR3 reads CASSQDRSGYKTTNEKLFF. CDR3 nucleotides: TGTGCCAGCAGCCAAGATCGGTCGGGGTACAAGACAACTAATGAAAAACTGTTTTTT.

The chain couples TRBV20-1 to TRBJ2-7; D might be TRBD2 (5 bases). V lost 5 bases, J lost 7 bases, and 9 bases lay in between. The CDR3 has 10 residues. Germline values: CDR1 DFQATT, CDR2 SNEGSKA (reference sequence). CDR3 in amino acids: CSALRVEQYF. In DNA, the CDR3 is TGCAGTGCTCTGAGGGTTGAGCAGTACTTC.

This clone was detected a few times. CDR3 sequence (DNA): TGTGCCAGCAGTTTTCCCAAACGAGCGGGAAGGAATGAGCAGTTCTTC. Amino acids: CASSFPKRAGRNEQFF. This sequence joins TRBV27 and TRBJ2-1; the match to TRBD2 covers 7 bases. J gave up 7 bases and V 3 bases, and 12 bases lay outside the gene matches. CDR3 length equals 16 residues. Germline V CDR1 and CDR2: MNHEY, SMNVEV (reference sequence).

The CDR3 DNA reads TGTGCCAGTAGTGCCACAGGGGCCTACACCTTC. Translated: CASSATGAYTF. The V call is TRBV19, the J call TRBJ1-2, with TRBD1 matching 7 bases. This CDR3 spans 11 amino acids. The V and J ends lost 5 bases and 10 bases, in that order; junction bases with no gene match: 4. Looked up from germline, CDR1 is LNHDA and CDR2 is SQIVND (reference sequence). The full variable domain, rest sourced from reference TRBV19 and TRBJ1-2, is DGGITQSPKYLFRKEGQNVTLSCEQNLNHDAMYWYRQDPGQGLRLIYYSQIVNDFQKGDIAEGYSVSREKKESFPLTVTSAQKNPTAFYLCASSATGAYTFGSGTRLTVV.

There are a few counts of this clone. This rearrangement joins TRBV10-3 to TRBJ2-6, with D perhaps TRBD1 (6 bases). Trimming took off 6 bases at V and 0 bases at J, with 15 bases between the two ends. The CDR3 length is 17 residues. Germline CDR1 is ENHRY and CDR2 is SYGVKD. The CDR3 DNA follows: TGTGCCATCAGGGACGAGACAGGCCGCTCTGGGGCCAACGTCCTGACTTTC. Its translation is CAIRDETGRSGANVLTF.

This clone came up a few times. This chain links TRBV19 with TRBJ1-2; D is perhaps TRBD1 (5 bases). The germline gives CDR1 LNHDA, CDR2 SQIVND (reference sequence). The CDR3 runs 14 residues. The ends were cut back, 3 bases at V and 4 bases at J, with 12 bases in the middle. CDR3 loop: CASSMAGPGYGYTF. The CDR3 DNA sequence: TGTGCCAGTAGTATGGCGGGGCCGGGCTATGGCTACACCTTC.

This clone was counted only a few times. This rearrangement joins TRBV7-6 to TRBJ2-3, with D uncertain. The germline CDR1 and CDR2 sequences are SGHVS and FNYEAQ. V dropped 2 bases and J dropped 0 bases, with 9 bases sitting between them. The CDR3 spans 15 residues. In DNA, the CDR3 is TGTGCCAGCAGCTTAAGGCAGACTAGCACAGATACGCAGTATTTT. Translating it yields CASSLRQTSTDTQYF.

The chain couples TRBV27 to TRBJ2-7; a possible D gene is TRBD2 (7 bases). This CDR3 has 15 residues. V lost 1 base and J 4 bases, leaving 14 bases between the germline ends. Germline CDR1 reads MNHEY; CDR2 reads SMNVEV (reference sequence). CDR3: CASSLFAGAGYEQYF. CDR3 nucleotide sequence: TGTGCCAGCAGTTTATTTGCGGGGGCCGGGTACGAGCAGTACTTC.

This clone was picked up a small number of times. The CDR3 spells CAWSVLGRGAQYF. The CDR3 DNA sequence: TGTGCCTGGAGTGTACTTGGCAGGGGGGCGCAGTATTTT. This sequence joins TRBV30 and TRBJ2-3; TRBD1 might be the D (7 bases). This CDR3 is 13 amino acids long. Germline V CDR1 and CDR2: GTSNPN, SVGIG (reference sequence). V lost 0 bases and J lost 10, with 14 bases in between.

The chain carries TRBV29-1 and TRBJ1-1; no definite D call. Germline V gene lookup returns CDR1 SQVTM and CDR2 ANQGSEA. The CDR3 consists of 12 residues. The V gene lost 6 bases and the J gene lost 4 bases, with 12 bases spanning the gap. The chain's CDR3 is CSVKVGGTEAFF. Written as DNA, the CDR3 is TGCAGCGTGAAGGTAGGAGGCACTGAAGCTTTCTTT.

The gene calls are TRBV2 and TRBJ2-1, with TRBD2 matching over 11 bases. The CDR3 has 15 amino acids. Germline trimming cut 6 bases from V and 8 bases from J; bases unmatched to any gene: 9. Germline loops: CDR1 SNHLY, CDR2 FYNNEI. CDR3 DNA: TGTGCCAGCAGCCTCACTAGCGGGAGTAGGCATGAGCAGTTCTTC. It encodes CASSLTSGSRHEQFF. Full variable domain (missing parts from reference TRBV2 and TRBJ2-1): EPEVTQTPSHQVTQMGQEVILRCVPISNHLYFYWYRQILGQKVEFLVSFYNNEISEKSEIFDDQFSVERPDGSNFTLKIRSTKLEDSAMYFCASSLTSGSRHEQFFGPGTRLTVL.

V and J are TRBV5-6 and TRBJ2-1, with 9 nucleotides matching TRBD1. Losses at the gene ends were 3 bases for V and 9 bases for J; bases not matched to a gene: 7. The length of the CDR3 is 14 residues. Looked up from germline, CDR1 is SGHDT and CDR2 is YYEEEE. For the CDR3, the DNA is TGTGCCAGCAGCTCTCCCGGGACAGGGCTTGAGCAGTTCTTC. Amino acids: CASSSPGTGLEQFF.

In regard to this clone: The sample holds other DNA sequences that translate to the same CDR3. The chain joins TRBV11-2 to TRBJ2-5, with D hard to call. Germline V gives CDR1 SGHAT, CDR2 FQNNGV. Trimming cost V 1 base and J 2 bases, with 8 bases left between them. This CDR3 spans 14 amino acids. In DNA form, the CDR3 reads TGTGCCAGCAGCTTAGGTGCCGGTCAAGAGACCCAGTACTTC. Translated: CASSLGAGQETQYF.

The chain employs TRBV2 and TRBJ1-1, with TRBD1 matching 7 bases. The V gene's germline CDR1 is SNHLY and CDR2 FYNNEI. This CDR3 is built from 14 residues. V dropped 4 bases and J dropped 3; count of bases not matched to a gene: 5. In DNA, the CDR3 is TGTGCCAGCAGTGCTTACAGGGGCTACACTGAAGCTTTCTTT. Its protein is CASSAYRGYTEAFF.

This clone has just a few counts. The chain combines TRBV7-8 with TRBJ1-5, with a weak D call TRBD1 (6 bases). CDR3 length equals 16 residues. The germline V gene has CDR1 SGHVS and CDR2 FQNEAQ. V gave up 1 base and J gave up 0 bases, with 10 bases separating them. CDR3 region: CASSLGEGHSNQPQHF. CDR3 DNA sequence: TGTGCCAGCAGCTTAGGGGAGGGACATAGCAATCAGCCCCAGCATTTT.

This clone was detected a few times. The sample has other DNA sequences that encode this CDR3 too. The gene calls are TRBV30 and TRBJ2-2; 7 bases agree with TRBD1. Germline trimming cut 0 bases from V and 5 bases from J; bases unmatched to any gene: 0. CDR1 GTSNPN and CDR2 SVGIG come from the germline V gene (reference sequence). The CDR3 consists of 13 residues. CDR3 amino acids: CAWSVRGTGELFF. The CDR3 DNA is TGTGCCTGGAGTGTCAGGGGGACCGGGGAGCTGTTTTTT.

This clone was detected a few times. The chain combines TRBV18 with TRBJ2-1; 7 nucleotides line up with TRBD2. The V gene end was trimmed by 1 base and the J gene end by 4 bases; junction bases not matched to a gene: 4. CDR1 and CDR2 from the germline V gene are KGHSH and LQKENI. This CDR3 spans 15 amino acids. The CDR3 spells CASSPRSGLYNEQFF. CDR3 nucleotide sequence: TGTGCCAGCTCACCACGTAGCGGGTTATACAATGAGCAGTTCTTC.

This clone has only a few counts. CDR3 residues: CASSLVNGGRDTQYF. The CDR3 bases are TGCGCCAGCAGCTTGGTTAACGGGGGGCGCGATACGCAGTATTTT. The chain is built from TRBV5-1 and TRBJ2-3; D is possibly TRBD2 (7 bases). This CDR3 comprises 15 residues. Germline CDR1 and CDR2: SGHRS and YFSETQ. V was cut by 0 bases and J by 6 bases, with 14 bases left in between.

The chain couples TRBV19 to TRBJ2-1, with 8 bases identical to TRBD1. Losses at the gene ends were 6 bases for V and 6 bases for J; bases not matched to a gene: 7. CDR3 length equals 14 residues. CDR1 is LNHDA and CDR2 is SQIVND in the germline V gene (reference sequence). CDR3 protein: CASSRGQIINEQFF. Here the CDR3 DNA reads TGTGCCAGTAGCAGGGGGCAAATCATCAATGAGCAGTTCTTC.